A single sample gave rise to the 20 T cell receptor beta chains below, sequenced in a study of vaccination and CD4 T cells after COVID-19. The study sequenced cultured CD4+ T cell DNA using the Oncomine TCR Beta short-read assay. TCRdb called the PCR reads again in MiXCR, with one record for every CDR3 protein. The data show around 8,300 distinct CDR3 sequences, about 50% seen once. The treatment was: roughly 11-day PBMC culture with coronavirus spike peptide pools or control peptides (ViraFEST assay). No antigens are known for them. The sample consisted of CD4+ T cells from blood, cultured in vitro. These receptors came from a human donor who had recovered from COVID-19.

The gene calls are TRBV7-3 and TRBJ1-2; TRBD1 is a possible D gene (5 bases). Germline CDR1 SGHTA, CDR2 FQGTGA. Deletions cut 2 bases from V and 7 bases from J, with 11 bases between. The CDR3 sequence is 13 residues long. The CDR3 protein is CASSLRGGFGYTF. The CDR3 nucleotides are TGTGCCAGCAGCTTACGGGGGGGGTTTGGCTACACCTTC.

The rearrangement uses TRBV9 and TRBJ1-1, with 7 bases lining up with TRBD1. Trimming at V came to 3 bases and at J to 1 base, leaving 6 bases not matched to a gene. Germline V lookup: CDR1 SGDLS, CDR2 YYNGEE. CDR3 length: 15 residues. The CDR3 DNA follows: TGTGCCAGCAGCGGAAGAGACAGGGCGAACACTGAAGCTTTCTTT. Encoded protein: CASSGRDRANTEAFF.

This clonotype was seen a handful of times. The CDR3 protein is CSARLGGSTGELFF. The CDR3 DNA reads TGCAGTGCTAGATTAGGAGGGTCCACCGGGGAGCTGTTTTTT. V is TRBV20-1 and J is TRBJ2-2; perhaps TRBD2 as D (6 bases). Between the trimmed V and J ends, which lost 2 bases and 4 bases, there was a span of 11 bases. This CDR3 comprises 14 residues. Germline assignment: CDR1 DFQATT and CDR2 SNEGSKA (reference sequence).

This clonotype was picked up a small number of times. The chain joins TRBV12-5 to TRBJ1-6; D is uncertain. The ends were cut back, 6 bases at V and 9 bases at J, with 12 bases in the middle. This CDR3 comprises 13 residues. Germline CDR1 is LGHNT and CDR2 is FRNRAP. The CDR3 spells CASGREESSPLHF. The CDR3 bases are TGTGCTAGTGGCCGGGAAGAGAGTTCACCCCTCCACTTT.

The V gene is TRBV5-1, the J gene TRBJ1-6; 8 positions match TRBD1. V dropped 7 bases and J dropped 10; count of bases not matched to a gene: 4. CDR1 is SGHRS and CDR2 is YFSETQ in the germline V gene. The length of the CDR3 is 12 residues. CDR3 DNA: TGCGCCAGCTCCGGACAGGGCTCACCCCTCCACTTT. It yields the protein CASSGQGSPLHF.

The chain uses TRBV7-8 and TRBJ1-2; D uncertain. The germline V gene has CDR1 SGHVS and CDR2 FQNEAQ. V shed 0 bases and J shed 5 bases, with 10 bases lying between them. This CDR3 spans 14 amino acids. CDR3 bases: TGTGCCAGCAGCTTAGCGGTAGGGAGGTATGGCTACACCTTC. Translating gives CASSLAVGRYGYTF.

In DNA form, the CDR3 reads TGTGCCAGCAGTTTCATCGCGAGCTCCTACGAGCAGTACTTC. Translation gives CASSFIASSYEQYF. This chain joins TRBV27 and TRBJ2-7, with D uncertain. Germline values: CDR1 MNHEY, CDR2 SMNVEV (reference sequence). CDR3 size: 14 residues. V gave up 3 bases and J gave up 0 bases, with 9 bases separating them.

This clonotype was seen more than once but under ten times. The chain has TRBV4-2 and TRBJ2-7, with D unclear. The CDR3 spans 15 residues. The germline CDR1 and CDR2 sequences are LGHNA and YNFKEQ. Trimming removed 5 bases from V and 6 bases from J, with 20 bases in between. CDR3 nucleotides: TGTGCCAGCAGCGAACAAGGCGGCAAACCAAGCGAGCAGTACTTC. Protein: CASSEQGGKPSEQYF.

This rearrangement joins TRBV7-2 to TRBJ2-5; either TRBD1 or TRBD2 may fit D (5 bases each). CDR1 and CDR2 from the germline V gene are SGHTA and FQGNSA. With 2 bases removed from V and 4 bases from J, the gap between germline ends came to 17 bases. This CDR3 has 16 amino acids. This CDR3 reads CASSLMFGAGVETQYF. In DNA form, the CDR3 reads TGTGCCAGCAGCTTAATGTTTGGGGCGGGCGTAGAGACCCAGTACTTC.

The V and J genes are TRBV7-2 and TRBJ1-2, with unresolved D. The CDR3 spans 14 residues. With 5 bases removed from V and 0 bases from J, the gap between germline ends came to 10 bases. Germline loops: CDR1 SGHTA, CDR2 FQGNSA. As DNA, the CDR3 is TGTGCCAGCAGCCCCAAGTACTCTAACTATGGCTACACCTTC. Protein: CASSPKYSNYGYTF. Full variable domain (missing parts from reference TRBV7-2 and TRBJ1-2): GAGVSQSPSNKVTEKGKDVELRCDPISGHTALYWYRQSLGQGLEFLIYFQGNSAPDKSGLPSDRFSAERTGGSVSTLTIQRTQQEDSAVYLCASSPKYSNYGYTFGSGTRLTVV.

This clonotype was detected only once. This chain joins TRBV20-1 and TRBJ1-1; 9 nucleotides agree with TRBD1. Per the germline V gene, CDR1 is DFQATT and CDR2 is SNEGSKA (reference sequence). The CDR3 is 15 amino acids. Trimming cost V 3 bases and J 4 bases; bases outside gene matches: 9. In DNA form, the CDR3 reads TGCAGTGCTAGTTTTTTGGGACAGGGAGGCACTGAAGCTTTCTTT. Its translation: CSASFLGQGGTEAFF.

The rearrangement links TRBV10-2 to TRBJ2-7, with D perhaps TRBD2 (6 bases). With 6 bases removed from V and 3 bases from J, the gap between germline ends came to 12 bases. The CDR3 loop spans 13 amino acids. Per germline, CDR1 WSHSY and CDR2 SAAADI. The DNA for the CDR3 is TGCGCCAGCAGGGAGACTAGTTTCTACGAGCAGTACTTC. Amino acids: CASRETSFYEQYF.

J is TRBJ1-2 and V is TRBV7-2; D may be TRBD1 (5 bases). Germline V gene data show CDR1 as SGHTA and CDR2 as FQGNSA. Trimming pared 2 bases from V and 6 bases from J, leaving 13 bases between. This CDR3 is built from 14 residues. The CDR3 region has the DNA TGTGCCAGCAGCTTACGGGGGATCTCGGATGGCTACACCTTC. This gives the protein CASSLRGISDGYTF.

The chain joins TRBV7-3 to TRBJ2-1; 7 bases line up with TRBD2. V gave up 2 bases and J gave up 7 bases; unmatched junction bases: 11. This CDR3 is 16 amino acids long. Per the germline V gene, CDR1 is SGHTA and CDR2 is FQGTGA. CDR3 DNA: TGTGCCAGCAGCTTATCGCCGGGGGAGGGCCGGAATGAGCAGTTCTTC. It yields the protein CASSLSPGEGRNEQFF.

This clonotype was detected only a few times. The chain is built from TRBV7-9 and TRBJ2-2, with 8 bases aligning to TRBD1. The CDR3 has 14 amino acids. The germline V gene has CDR1 SEHNR and CDR2 FQNEAQ (reference sequence). The junction had 3 bases not matched to a gene; V was cut back by 6 bases and J by 3 bases. CDR3 loop: CASSYRGDTGELFF. The CDR3 nucleotides are TGTGCCAGCAGTTACAGGGGGGACACCGGGGAGCTGTTTTTT. The full variable domain, in which reference TRBV7-9 and TRBJ2-2 provide the parts outside the CDR3, is DTGVSQNPRHKITKRGQNVTFRCDPISEHNRLYWYRQTLGQGPEFLTYFQNEAQLEKSRLLSDRFSAERPKGSFSTLEIQRTEQGDSAMYLCASSYRGDTGELFFGEGSRLTVL.

The chain employs TRBV20-1 and TRBJ2-1, with TRBD2 identical over 8 bases. This CDR3 contains 15 residues. CDR1 and CDR2 (germline): DFQATT, SNEGSKA (reference sequence). The V and J ends lost 2 bases and 3 bases, in that order; junction bases with no gene match: 6. This CDR3 is CSARRVAGGYNEQFF. The CDR3 DNA is TGCAGTGCTAGAAGGGTGGCGGGAGGCTACAATGAGCAGTTCTTC.

This clonotype was found a few times. V gene TRBV6-5 combines with J gene TRBJ2-2; TRBD1 agrees at 7 bases. The germline V gene encodes CDR1 MNHEY and CDR2 SVGAGI. V dropped 2 bases and J dropped 0; count of bases not matched to a gene: 12. The CDR3 contains 19 residues. CDR3 residues: CASSYPEDPGQTNTGELFF. CDR3 nucleotide sequence: TGTGCCAGCAGTTACCCTGAAGATCCGGGACAGACGAACACCGGGGAGCTGTTTTTT.

The genes are TRBV20-1 and TRBJ2-1, with TRBD2 matching 11 bases. Germline CDR1 reads DFQATT; CDR2 reads SNEGSKA (reference sequence). This CDR3 is built from 15 residues. Germline trimming cut 0 bases from V and 8 bases from J; bases unmatched to any gene: 6. CDR3 sequence reads: CSARDSSGRADEQFF. CDR3 bases: TGCAGTGCTAGAGATAGTAGCGGGAGGGCGGATGAGCAGTTCTTC.

This clonotype occurred a few times. J is TRBJ1-1 and V is TRBV11-3; 8 bases line up with TRBD1. There are 15 residues in the CDR3. J was trimmed by 0 bases and V by 5 bases; bases with no gene match: 5. Germline V gene sequence: CDR1 SGHNT, CDR2 YENEEA. The CDR3 DNA is TGTGCCAGCAGCCCTTCGACAGGGGTGAACACTGAAGCTTTCTTT. This codes for CASSPSTGVNTEAFF.

A few counts support this clonotype. This chain joins TRBV27 and TRBJ1-2; the match to TRBD1 covers 7 bases. The CDR3 has 13 amino acids. V was clipped by 5 bases and J by 4 bases; unmatched bases: 4. The V gene's germline CDR1 is MNHEY and CDR2 SMNVEV (reference sequence). This chain's CDR3 is CASSMTGTYGYTF. CDR3 nucleotide sequence: TGTGCCAGCAGTATGACAGGGACCTATGGCTACACCTTC.